Listed below are T cell receptor beta chains from one sample, sequenced in a study of shared clonotypes between healthy human individuals. Some clones are missing from TCRdb's copy, which holds only in-frame ones; the method was immunoSEQ multiplex PCR. The sample consists of some 2,500,000 clones, roughly 92% of them appearing once. The source material was naive CD4+ T cells from PBMCs. The receptor set was obtained from a man aged 18 to 35 in good health. Some clones in this sample may be carry-over from other donors' samples. Each CDR3 is given with its conserved first and last residue. The D gene is left open where the match is weak. Clone size is given for some rows only: seen once, a few or many times, or a class if the clone is expanded.

V gene: TRBV30
J gene: TRBJ2-1
clone size: .
D gene: TRBD2
CDR3 length: 13
CDR3 DNA: TGTGCCTGGAGTGTACGGCGGGAGGGGGAGCAGTTCTTC
CDR3 protein: CAWSVRREGEQFF

V gene: TRBV25-1
J gene: TRBJ1-2
clone size: .
D gene: .
CDR3 length: 13
CDR3 DNA: TGTGCCAGCAGTGATGGCGTTAACTATGGCTACACCTTC
CDR3 protein: CASSDGVNYGYTF

V gene: TRBV5-1
J gene: TRBJ2-7
clone size: .
D gene: .
CDR3 length: 14
CDR3 DNA: TGCGCCAGCAGCGCAGCCAGTCGCGCCTACGAGCAGTACTTC
CDR3 protein: CASSAASRAYEQYF

V gene: TRBV28
J gene: TRBJ2-5
clone size: few
D gene: .
CDR3 length: 11
CDR3 DNA: TGTGCCAGCAGGGTCCAAGAGACCCAGTACTTC
CDR3 protein: CASRVQETQYF

V gene: TRBV6-1
J gene: TRBJ2-7
clone size: .
D gene: TRBD2
CDR3 length: 15
CDR3 DNA: TGTGCCAGCAGTGAAGGCGGGGGGAGTGCCTACGAGCAGTACTTC
CDR3 protein: CASSEGGGSAYEQYF

V gene: TRBV11-2
J gene: TRBJ2-2
clone size: .
D gene: TRBD2
CDR3 length: 19
CDR3 DNA: TGTGCCAGCCGAAACCGGCCGGGACTAGGGGATTGGGCCACCGGGGAGCTGTTTTTT
CDR3 protein: CASRNRPGLGDWATGELFF

V gene: TRBV5-1
J gene: TRBJ2-1
clone size: .
D gene: .
CDR3 length: 14
CDR3 DNA: TGCGCCAGCGGAGAGACCCCGCGGGACAGTGAGCAGTTCTTC
CDR3 protein: CASGETPRDSEQFF

V gene: TRBV5-4
J gene: TRBJ2-3
clone size: .
D gene: .
CDR3 length: 16
CDR3 DNA: TGTGCCAGCAGCCCCCCTGGGCGATCTAGCACAGATACGCAGTATTTT
CDR3 protein: CASSPPGRSSTDTQYF

V gene: TRBV25-1
J gene: TRBJ1-2
clone size: .
D gene: TRBD1
CDR3 length: 16
CDR3 DNA: TGTGCCAGCAGTGAACCGGACAGGGGTTCTTCTGATGGCTACACCTTC
CDR3 protein: CASSEPDRGSSDGYTF

V gene: TRBV30
J gene: TRBJ2-7
clone size: .
D gene: .
CDR3 length: 12
CDR3 DNA: TGTGCCTGGAGTGTACTTAATCACGAGCAGTACTTC
CDR3 protein: CAWSVLNHEQYF

V gene: TRBV5-5
J gene: TRBJ2-7
clone size: .
D gene: TRBD2
CDR3 length: 14
CDR3 DNA: TGTGCCAGCAGCTTAACTAGCGAACTTAAGTGGCAGTACTTC
CDR3 protein: CASSLTSELKWQYF

V gene: TRBV5-6
J gene: TRBJ2-1
clone size: .
D gene: .
CDR3 length: 15
CDR3 DNA: TGTGCCAGCAGCTTGCTAGCGAGCTCCTACAATGAGCAGTTCTTC
CDR3 protein: CASSLLASSYNEQFF

V gene: TRBV7-2
J gene: TRBJ2-1
clone size: .
D gene: TRBD2
CDR3 length: 13
CDR3 DNA: TGTGCCAGCAGCTCTAGACTAGCGGTCGAGCAGTTCTTC
CDR3 protein: CASSSRLAVEQFF

V gene: TRBV6-1
J gene: TRBJ1-4
clone size: .
D gene: .
CDR3 length: 15
CDR3 DNA: TGTGCCAGCAGTGAAACCGGGACACGGAATGAAAAACTGTTTTTT
CDR3 protein: CASSETGTRNEKLFF

V gene: TRBV5-1
J gene: TRBJ2-1
clone size: .
D gene: TRBD2
CDR3 length: 15
CDR3 DNA: TGCGCCAGCAGCTTGTCGGGACTAGGAGGCAATGAGCAGTTCTTC
CDR3 protein: CASSLSGLGGNEQFF

V gene: TRBV7-9
J gene: TRBJ1-5
clone size: once
D gene: .
CDR3 length: 16
CDR3 DNA: TGTGCCAGCAGCTTAGAAAAGGGATGGGGCAATCAGCCCCAGCATTTT
CDR3 protein: CASSLEKGWGNQPQHF

V gene: TRBV6-5
J gene: TRBJ1-2
clone size: .
D gene: TRBD1
CDR3 length: 15
CDR3 DNA: TGTGCCAGCAGTTACTCGATGACAGGGGGCGCCGGCTACACCTTC
CDR3 protein: CASSYSMTGGAGYTF

V gene: TRBV30
J gene: TRBJ2-1
clone size: .
D gene: .
CDR3 length: 10
CDR3 DNA: TGTGCCGGGGGGGCTAATGAGCAGTTCTTC
CDR3 protein: CAGGANEQFF

V gene: TRBV18
J gene: TRBJ2-5
clone size: once
D gene: .
CDR3 length: 13
CDR3 DNA: TGTGCCAGCTCACCCGCGAGGGATCAGACCCAGTACTTC
CDR3 protein: CASSPARDQTQYF

V gene: TRBV5-6
J gene: TRBJ2-2
clone size: .
D gene: .
CDR3 length: 12
CDR3 DNA: TGTGCCAGCCAACAGAACACCGGGGAGCTGTTTTTT
CDR3 protein: CASQQNTGELFF

V gene: TRBV25-1
J gene: TRBJ2-5
clone size: .
D gene: TRBD2
CDR3 length: 15
CDR3 DNA: TGTGCCAGCAGTCGCCGAGCGGGAGTCCAAGAGACCCAGTACTTC
CDR3 protein: CASSRRAGVQETQYF

V gene: TRBV4-2
J gene: TRBJ2-3
clone size: few
D gene: .
CDR3 length: 13
CDR3 DNA: TGTGCCAGCAGCCAAGATAACACAGATACGCAGTATTTT
CDR3 protein: CASSQDNTDTQYF

V gene: TRBV18
J gene: TRBJ2-1
clone size: .
D gene: .
CDR3 length: 15
CDR3 DNA: TGTGCCAGCTCACTTGGGACGGGGGATTACAATGAGCAGTTCTTC
CDR3 protein: CASSLGTGDYNEQFF

V gene: TRBV6-6
J gene: TRBJ2-7
clone size: .
D gene: TRBD2
CDR3 length: 14
CDR3 DNA: TGTGCCAGCACGATGGGACTAGCCTCCTACGAGCAGTACTTC
CDR3 protein: CASTMGLASYEQYF

V gene: TRBV5-1
J gene: TRBJ1-4
clone size: .
D gene: .
CDR3 length: 15
CDR3 DNA: TGCGCCAGCAGCCGAGCACAGGATTATGATGAAAAACTGTTTTTT
CDR3 protein: CASSRAQDYDEKLFF

V gene: TRBV6-5
J gene: TRBJ2-3
clone size: .
D gene: .
CDR3 length: 15
CDR3 DNA: TGTGCCAGCAGCCCCTCCCCAAAGGAGAAACATACGCAGTATTTT
CDR3 protein: CASSPSPKEKHTQYF

V gene: TRBV7-9
J gene: TRBJ2-3
clone size: .
D gene: TRBD1
CDR3 length: 15
CDR3 DNA: TGTGCCAGCAGCCCAAGACAGGGTAGTACAGATACGCAGTATTTT
CDR3 protein: CASSPRQGSTDTQYF

V gene: TRBV28
J gene: TRBJ2-1
clone size: .
D gene: TRBD2
CDR3 length: 14
CDR3 DNA: TGTGCCAGCTTCCCCGGTCTAGCGGGAGATGAGCAGTTCTTC
CDR3 protein: CASFPGLAGDEQFF

V gene: TRBV29-1
J gene: TRBJ1-2
clone size: .
D gene: TRBD1
CDR3 length: 15
CDR3 DNA: TGCAGCGTTAACCTACCGGGACAGGAGGCCTATGGCTACACCTTC
CDR3 protein: CSVNLPGQEAYGYTF

V gene: TRBV2
J gene: TRBJ2-1
clone size: .
D gene: .
CDR3 length: 15
CDR3 DNA: TGTGCCAGCTCAGACGGTAGCGGCACCTACAATGAGCAGTTCTTC
CDR3 protein: CASSDGSGTYNEQFF

V gene: TRBV5-1
J gene: TRBJ2-5
clone size: .
D gene: .
CDR3 length: 16
CDR3 DNA: TGCGCCAGCAGCTTGTCTCGGCAGGGCTTTCAAGAGACCCAGTACTTC
CDR3 protein: CASSLSRQGFQETQYF

V gene: TRBV5-1
J gene: TRBJ1-5
clone size: .
D gene: TRBD1
CDR3 length: 15
CDR3 DNA: TGCGCCAGCAGCTCGATGGGACAGGGGGATCAGCCCCAGCATTTT
CDR3 protein: CASSSMGQGDQPQHF

V gene: TRBV10-3
J gene: TRBJ1-6
clone size: .
D gene: .
CDR3 length: 14
CDR3 DNA: TGTGCCATCTCCAGCGGACAGTCTAATTCACCCCTCCACTTT
CDR3 protein: CAISSGQSNSPLHF

V gene: TRBV28
J gene: TRBJ2-6
clone size: .
D gene: .
CDR3 length: 15
CDR3 DNA: TGTGCCAGCTTTTCAGTGGGGGCTGGGGCCAACGTCCTGACTTTC
CDR3 protein: CASFSVGAGANVLTF

V gene: TRBV18
J gene: TRBJ2-3
clone size: .
D gene: .
CDR3 length: 15
CDR3 DNA: TGTGCCAGCTCACCAATCTCGCAGCCCACAGATACGCAGTATTTT
CDR3 protein: CASSPISQPTDTQYF

V gene: TRBV11-3
J gene: TRBJ2-7
clone size: .
D gene: .
CDR3 length: 13
CDR3 DNA: TGTGCCAGCAGCCTGACGCCGATCTACGAGCAGTACTTC
CDR3 protein: CASSLTPIYEQYF